This entry concerns a single T cell receptor (beta chain). What it binds is not known. This sample is drawn from a study of T cells in Graves' hyperthyroidism and ophthalmopathy. The study, taken as a whole, reports: Classification by a 13 V-J model distinguished ophthalmopathy from stable hyperthyroidism. Blood also contained most expanded thyroid clonotypes above 0.001.

The source material, RNA transcripts, was used to amplify TCR beta CDR3 regions. A set of HTBI primers served as the primers for a first-round RT-PCR of the TCR CDR3. TCRdb reprocessed the multiplex PCR reads with MiXCR, giving one entry per CDR3 protein. Of under 300,000 distinct CDR3 sequences detected, less than 15% appear once; the ten largest clones hold almost 8%. Sequencing was performed on blood. The receptor's source is a woman between 25 and 40 years old with Graves' hyperthyroidism that later progressed to Graves' ophthalmopathy.

This chain's CDR3 is CASSQVRGRGHNEQFF. CDR3 coding DNA: TGCGCCAGCAGCCAAGTACGCGGGAGGGGTCACAATGAGCAGTTCTTC. The rearrangement links TRBV4-1 to TRBJ2-1, with 9 bases that match TRBD2. J was trimmed by 5 bases and V by 1 base; bases with no gene match: 6. The CDR3 totals 16 residues. In germline, CDR1 is MGHRA, CDR2 YSYEKL.